The 23 T cell receptor beta chains below come from one sample, sequenced in a study of blood T cell repertoires in COVID-19. Assay used: immunoSEQ multiplex PCR; TCRdb lists only in-frame clones, some missing. The sample consists of under 350,000 clones, under 90% of them appearing once. The specimen sequenced was PBMCs or T cells enriched from blood (not recorded which). Source of these receptors: a woman aged 55-69 years who had recovered from COVID-19.

The V call is TRBV15, the J call TRBJ1-1; D unresolved. This CDR3 is built from 15 residues. Germline V CDR1 and CDR2: LNHNV, YYDKDF (reference sequence). The germline V and J ends were trimmed by 0 bases and 3 bases, with 11 bases remaining between them. The CDR3 loop reads CATSRDPGGYTEAFF. The CDR3 nucleotides are TGTGCCACCAGCAGAGATCCTGGCGGGTACACTGAAGCTTTCTTT.

The chain combines TRBV6-4 with TRBJ1-4; 12 nucleotides line up with TRBD1. From germline, CDR1 is MRHNA and CDR2 SNTAGT. V shed 2 bases, J shed 8 bases, and the junction held 3 bases outside the gene matches. CDR3 length: 15 residues. In DNA, the CDR3 is TGTGCCAGCAGTGACGGGACAGGGGGCGCAGAAAAACTGTTTTTT. Amino acid sequence: CASSDGTGGAEKLFF.

This chain joins TRBV4-1 and TRBJ2-7; D not certain. Germline V gene lookup returns CDR1 MGHRA and CDR2 YSYEKL. Trimming shortened V by 0 bases and J by 0 bases, and 6 bases separated the two germline ends. The CDR3 runs to 14 residues. The CDR3 DNA follows: TGCGCCAGCAGCCAAGACCGGAGCTCCTACGAGCAGTACTTC. Protein sequence: CASSQDRSSYEQYF.

This chain connects TRBV15 to TRBJ1-2; TRBD1 matches 7 bases. CDR3 size: 19 residues. Germline V gene data show CDR1 as LNHNV and CDR2 as YYDKDF (reference sequence). The V gene end was trimmed by 4 bases and the J gene end by 4 bases; junction bases not matched to a gene: 21. The CDR3 DNA reads as TGTGCCACCAGCACCCTGAACAGGGGCGGCATTTTCGATCGCTATGGCTACACCTTC. It translates to CATSTLNRGGIFDRYGYTF.

The V call is TRBV13, the J call TRBJ2-3, with TRBD2 matching over 9 bases. This CDR3 region has 15 residues. Germline loops: CDR1 PRHDT, CDR2 FYEKMQ (reference sequence). J gave up 1 base and V 5 bases, and 4 bases lay outside the gene matches. As DNA, the CDR3 is TGTGCCAGCAGCCGACTAGCGGACGGCACAGATACGCAGTATTTT. Translating it yields CASSRLADGTDTQYF. Combining the CDR3 with reference TRBV13 and TRBJ2-3 gives the whole variable domain AAGVIQSPRHLIKEKRETATLKCYPIPRHDTVYWYQQGPGQDPQFLISFYEKMQSDKGSIPDRFSAQQFSDYHSELNMSSLELGDSALYFCASSRLADGTDTQYFGPGTRLTVL.

The chain carries TRBV6-5 and TRBJ2-4, with a possible D match to TRBD2 (6 bases). The V gene lost 6 bases and the J gene lost 1 base, with 13 bases spanning the gap. This CDR3 is built from 15 residues. The germline CDR1 and CDR2 sequences are MNHEY and SVGAGI. The CDR3 region is CASRGGQVAKNIQYF. The CDR3 DNA is TGTGCCAGCAGGGGGGGTCAAGTTGCCAAAAACATTCAGTACTTC.

This clone was detected once. This chain connects TRBV28 to TRBJ2-7; TRBD1 agrees at 9 bases. This CDR3 is 14 amino acids long. V lost 3 bases and J lost 5; bases outside the gene matches: 5. The germline CDR1 and CDR2 sequences are MDHEN and SYDVKM. CDR3 amino acids: CASSLRTGVHEQYF. Here the CDR3 DNA reads TGTGCCAGCAGTTTGAGGACAGGGGTCCACGAGCAGTACTTC.

The chain joins TRBV19 to TRBJ2-7; TRBD1 might be the D (6 bases). The length of the CDR3 is 14 residues. V was shortened by 6 bases and J by 0 bases, with 12 bases between the two germline ends. The germline gives CDR1 LNHDA, CDR2 SQIVND (reference sequence). The DNA of the CDR3 is TGTGCCAGTAGGGGGACATTCTCCTCCTACGAGCAGTACTTC. Protein sequence: CASRGTFSSYEQYF.

The genes are TRBV3-1 (or the pseudogene TRBV3-2) and TRBJ1-2; D uncertain. Germline V gene sequence: CDR1 LGHDT, CDR2 YNNKEL (reference sequence). CDR3 length: 13 residues. Trimming left V 3 bases short and J 6 bases short, with 11 bases between. In DNA, the CDR3 is TGTGCCAGCAGCCACCTCCAGGAGGATGGCTACACCTTC. It is translated as CASSHLQEDGYTF.

V and J are TRBV11-2 and TRBJ2-2, with 14 bases aligning to TRBD2. Germline CDR1 is SGHAT and CDR2 is FQNNGV. With 6 bases clipped from V and 10 bases from J, the junction kept 4 bases outside the gene matches. The CDR3 extends over 14 amino acids. DNA for the CDR3: TGTGCCAGCAGGGCGGGACTAGCGGGAGTGGAGCTGTTTTTT. Translating gives CASRAGLAGVELFF. Variable domain in full (rest from reference TRBV11-2 and TRBJ2-2): EAGVAQSPRYKIIEKRQSVAFWCNPISGHATLYWYQQILGQGPKLLIQFQNNGVVDDSQLPKDRFSAERLKGVDSTLKIQPAKLEDSAVYLCASRAGLAGVELFFGEGSRLTVL.

CDR3 DNA sequence: TGTGCCAGCACCCCCGGGGGGGCGCGGAGCACTGAAGCTTTCTTT. Translation gives CASTPGGARSTEAFF. The V and J genes are TRBV28 and TRBJ1-1; D might be TRBD1 (6 bases). The V gene lost 7 bases and the J gene lost 4 bases, with 19 bases spanning the gap. Germline CDR1 MDHEN, CDR2 SYDVKM. The CDR3 consists of 15 residues.

V and J are TRBV9 and TRBJ2-1; 12 bases are shared with TRBD2. Per the germline V gene, CDR1 is SGDLS and CDR2 is YYNGEE. The CDR3 totals 16 residues. J lost 3 bases, V lost 4 bases, and 5 bases had no gene match. The CDR3 here is CASSISTSGGYNEQFF. The DNA for the CDR3 is TGTGCCAGCAGCATCTCGACTAGCGGGGGCTACAATGAGCAGTTCTTC.

The chain joins TRBV29-1 to TRBJ2-3; 7 bases align to TRBD1. The CDR3 is 15 amino acids. The V and J ends lost 5 bases and 4 bases, in that order; junction bases with no gene match: 12. Germline CDR1 and CDR2: SQVTM and ANQGSEA. The DNA for the CDR3 is TGCAGCGTTAAGCAAGTACAGGGGATCGCAGATACGCAGTATTTT. This translates into CSVKQVQGIADTQYF.

CDR3 sequence: CASSATLAGRDEQFF. The CDR3 DNA follows: TGTGCCAGCAGTGCGACACTAGCGGGACGGGATGAGCAGTTCTTC. This chain connects TRBV6-2 or TRBV6-3 to TRBJ2-1; 10 nucleotides match TRBD2. The CDR3 has 15 residues. J lost 8 bases, V lost 5 bases, and 9 bases had no gene match. Germline loops: CDR1 MNHEY, CDR2 SVGEGT.

The rearrangement joins TRBV12-3 or TRBV12-4 to TRBJ1-6, with TRBD1 as a possible D gene (6 bases). CDR3 length: 13 amino acids. The germline V and J ends were trimmed by 8 bases and 4 bases, with 9 bases remaining between them. CDR3 DNA sequence: TGTGCCAGCGAGGGGGATTATAATTCACCCCTCCACTTT. Amino acid sequence: CASEGDYNSPLHF.

The V and J genes are TRBV7-2 and TRBJ2-5; D not resolved. V dropped 6 bases and J dropped 1 base, with 12 bases sitting between them. The CDR3 has 14 amino acids. Germline CDR1 is SGHTA and CDR2 is FQGNSA. CDR3 protein: CASRVRRFQETQYF. CDR3 bases: TGTGCCAGCAGGGTACGGCGGTTCCAAGAGACCCAGTACTTC. The variable domain in full, with the rest retrieved from reference TRBV7-2 and TRBJ2-5, is GAGVSQSPSNKVTEKGKDVELRCDPISGHTALYWYRQSLGQGLEFLIYFQGNSAPDKSGLPSDRFSAERTGGSVSTLTIQRTQQEDSAVYLCASRVRRFQETQYFGPGTRLLVL.

J is TRBJ1-2 and V is TRBV6-5, with unresolved D. The CDR3 consists of 16 residues. V dropped 4 bases and J dropped 1 base, with 16 bases sitting between them. Germline V gene data show CDR1 as MNHEY and CDR2 as SVGAGI. The CDR3: CASSLSYSGINYGYTF. CDR3 bases: TGTGCCAGCAGTTTAAGTTATTCCGGGATTAACTATGGCTACACCTTC.

The chain employs TRBV9 and TRBJ2-7; TRBD2 matches 13 bases. Germline-derived CDR1 and CDR2 are SGDLS and YYNGEE. This CDR3 has 16 residues. Trimming took 0 bases from V and 7 from J; bases not matched to a gene: 7. This chain's CDR3 is CASSVGLAGGVKEQYF. CDR3 in DNA: TGTGCCAGCAGCGTAGGACTAGCGGGAGGCGTAAAGGAGCAGTACTTC.

The rearrangement joins TRBV3-1 (or the pseudogene TRBV3-2) to TRBJ2-2; D is unclear. Germline V gene data show CDR1 as LGHDT and CDR2 as YNNKEL (reference sequence). Trimming left V 4 bases short and J 3 bases short, with 3 bases between. CDR3 size: 12 residues. CDR3 sequence: CASSPYTGELFF. In DNA, the CDR3 is TGTGCCAGCAGCCCTTACACCGGGGAGCTGTTTTTT.

The chain combines TRBV5-1 with TRBJ2-2, with D possibly TRBD2 on 6 matching bases. Looked up from germline, CDR1 is SGHRS and CDR2 is YFSETQ. Trimming stripped 6 bases from V and 0 bases from J, with 9 bases between. This CDR3 is 14 amino acids long. CDR3: CASMGGANTGELFF. CDR3 DNA sequence: TGCGCCAGCATGGGGGGAGCGAACACCGGGGAGCTGTTTTTT.

This clone was recorded a few times. The chain uses TRBV9 and TRBJ1-1; D unclear. CDR3 size: 14 residues. V dropped 0 bases and J dropped 5 bases, with 11 bases sitting between them. CDR1 is SGDLS and CDR2 is YYNGEE in the germline V gene. The CDR3 loop reads CASSVVEEVTEAFF. The CDR3 DNA follows: TGTGCCAGCAGCGTAGTCGAGGAGGTGACTGAAGCTTTCTTT.

The rearrangement links TRBV5-6 to TRBJ1-6; perhaps TRBD1 as D (6 bases). There are 14 residues in the CDR3. Germline values: CDR1 SGHDT, CDR2 YYEEEE. V lost 0 bases to trimming and J lost 7 bases, with 8 bases between them. CDR3 nucleotides: TGTGCCAGCAGCTTGGATGGGGGCAATTCACCCCTCCACTTT. As protein: CASSLDGGNSPLHF.

The J gene is TRBJ1-1, the V gene TRBV5-1; D perhaps matches TRBD1 (5 bases). The CDR3 length is 18 residues. The V gene lost 0 bases and the J gene lost 1 base, with 19 bases spanning the gap. Germline V lookup: CDR1 SGHRS, CDR2 YFSETQ. The CDR3 reads CASSLGIQGRRGNTEAFF. CDR3 DNA sequence: TGCGCCAGCAGCTTGGGGATTCAGGGCCGGAGAGGGAACACTGAAGCTTTCTTT.